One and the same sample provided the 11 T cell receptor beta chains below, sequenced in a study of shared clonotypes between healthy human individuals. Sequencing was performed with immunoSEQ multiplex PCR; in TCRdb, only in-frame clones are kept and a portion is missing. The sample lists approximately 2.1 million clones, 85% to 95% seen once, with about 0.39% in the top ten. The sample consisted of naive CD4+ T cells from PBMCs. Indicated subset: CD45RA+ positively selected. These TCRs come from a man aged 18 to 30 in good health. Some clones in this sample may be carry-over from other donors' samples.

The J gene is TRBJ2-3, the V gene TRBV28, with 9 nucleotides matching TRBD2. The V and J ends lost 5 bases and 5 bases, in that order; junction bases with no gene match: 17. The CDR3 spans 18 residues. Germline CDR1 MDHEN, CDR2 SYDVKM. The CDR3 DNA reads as TGTGCCAGCAGTCCCCTCCGAAATCGGAAGCGGGAGGTAGATACGCAGTATTTT. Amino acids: CASSPLRNRKREVDTQYF.

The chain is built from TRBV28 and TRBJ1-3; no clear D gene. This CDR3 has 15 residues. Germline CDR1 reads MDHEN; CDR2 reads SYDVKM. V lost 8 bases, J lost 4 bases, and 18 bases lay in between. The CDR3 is CASGRVGPLGNTIYF. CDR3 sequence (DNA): TGTGCCAGCGGCCGGGTGGGTCCTCTGGGAAACACCATATATTTT. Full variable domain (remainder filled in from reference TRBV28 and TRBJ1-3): DVKVTQSSRYLVKRTGEKVFLECVQDMDHENMFWYRQDPGLGLRLIYFSYDVKMKEKGDIPEGYSVSREKKERFSLILESASTNQTSMYLCASGRVGPLGNTIYFGEGSWLTVV.

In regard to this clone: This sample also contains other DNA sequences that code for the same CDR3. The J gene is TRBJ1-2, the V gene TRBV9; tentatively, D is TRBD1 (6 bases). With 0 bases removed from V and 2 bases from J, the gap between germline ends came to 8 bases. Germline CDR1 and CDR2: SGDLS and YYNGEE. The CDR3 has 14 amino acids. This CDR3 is CASSVGQANYGYTF. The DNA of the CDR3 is TGTGCCAGCAGCGTAGGACAGGCAAACTATGGCTACACCTTC.

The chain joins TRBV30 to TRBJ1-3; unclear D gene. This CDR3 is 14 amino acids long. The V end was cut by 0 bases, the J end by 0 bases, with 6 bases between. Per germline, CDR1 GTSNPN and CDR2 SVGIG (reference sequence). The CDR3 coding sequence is TGTGCCTGGAGTGTACTCGTCTCTGGAAACACCATATATTTT. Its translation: CAWSVLVSGNTIYF.

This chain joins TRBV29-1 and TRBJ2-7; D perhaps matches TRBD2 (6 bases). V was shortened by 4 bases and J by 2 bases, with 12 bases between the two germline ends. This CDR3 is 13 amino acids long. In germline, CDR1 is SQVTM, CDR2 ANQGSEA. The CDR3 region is CSVGAGSPYEQYF. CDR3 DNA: TGCAGCGTTGGGGCGGGATCTCCCTACGAGCAGTACTTC.

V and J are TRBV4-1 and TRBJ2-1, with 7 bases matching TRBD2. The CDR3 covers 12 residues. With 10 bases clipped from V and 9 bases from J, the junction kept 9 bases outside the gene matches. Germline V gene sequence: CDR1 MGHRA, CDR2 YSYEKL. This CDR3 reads CATGLVRGEQFF. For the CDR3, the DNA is TGCGCCACCGGACTAGTCCGTGGTGAGCAGTTCTTC.

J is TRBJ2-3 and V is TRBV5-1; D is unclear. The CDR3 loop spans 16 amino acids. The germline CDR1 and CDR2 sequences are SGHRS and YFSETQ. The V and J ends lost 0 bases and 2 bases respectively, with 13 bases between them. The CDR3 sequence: CASSLGIGSLTDTQYF. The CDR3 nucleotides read TGCGCCAGCAGCTTGGGTATTGGGTCTCTCACAGATACGCAGTATTTT.

The CDR3 DNA reads TGTGCCTGGAGTCGGACTAGCGGAGATAACAATGAGCAGTTCTTC. Translation: CAWSRTSGDNNEQFF. The genes are TRBV30 and TRBJ2-1; 10 bases fit TRBD2. CDR1 GTSNPN and CDR2 SVGIG come from the germline V gene (reference sequence). CDR3 length equals 15 residues. The V segment lost 2 bases and the J segment 5 bases; nucleotides outside the gene matches: 6. The entire variable domain, with the rest obtained from reference TRBV30 and TRBJ2-1, is as follows: SQTIHQWPATLVQPVGSPLSLECTVEGTSNPNLYWYRQAAGRGLQLLFYSVGIGQISSEVPQNLSASRPQDRQFILSSKKLLLSDSGFYLCAWSRTSGDNNEQFFGPGTRLTVL.

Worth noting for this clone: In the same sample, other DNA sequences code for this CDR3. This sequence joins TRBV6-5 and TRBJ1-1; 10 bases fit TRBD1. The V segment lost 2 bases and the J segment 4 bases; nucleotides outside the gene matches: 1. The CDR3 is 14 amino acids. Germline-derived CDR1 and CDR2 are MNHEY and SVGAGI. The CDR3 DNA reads TGTGCCAGCAGTTACGGACAGGGGGGCACTGAAGCTTTCTTT. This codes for CASSYGQGGTEAFF.

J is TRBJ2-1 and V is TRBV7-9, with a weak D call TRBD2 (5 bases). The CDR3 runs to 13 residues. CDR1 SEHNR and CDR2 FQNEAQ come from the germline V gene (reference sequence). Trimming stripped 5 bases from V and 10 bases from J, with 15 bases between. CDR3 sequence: CASSPRTPREQFF. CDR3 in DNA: TGTGCCAGCAGCCCTCGGACTCCTCGGGAGCAGTTCTTC.

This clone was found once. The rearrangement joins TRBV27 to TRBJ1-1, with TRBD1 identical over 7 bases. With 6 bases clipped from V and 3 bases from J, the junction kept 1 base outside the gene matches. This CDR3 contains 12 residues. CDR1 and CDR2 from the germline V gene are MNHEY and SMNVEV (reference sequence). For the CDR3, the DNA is TGTGCCAGCAGGGACAGGTACACTGAAGCTTTCTTT. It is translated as CASRDRYTEAFF.